A selection of T cell receptor beta chains follows, all from one sample in a study of CD8+ T cells in alopecia areata. Profiled with immunoSEQ multiplex PCR; TCRdb holds only in-frame clones, not every one. Among approximately 110,000 clones, roughly 50% were seen once, and the ten largest hold approximately 12%. The sequences come from CD8+ T cells sorted from blood, collected at week 24, from a patient treated with tofacitinib. The source is a human donor with alopecia areata. Each CDR3 is given with its conserved first and last residue. D genes are given only for firm matches. Some rows have no size entry. The others give once, few or many, or a class for an expanded clone.

V gene: TRBV7-9
J gene: TRBJ2-7
D gene: .
clone size: few
CDR3 protein: CASSFNYEQYF
CDR3 DNA: TGTGCCAGCAGCTTTAACTACGAGCAGTACTTC

V gene: TRBV30
J gene: TRBJ2-1
D gene: .
clone size: .
CDR3 protein: CAWSVSGGNEQFF
CDR3 DNA: TGTGCCTGGAGTGTATCCGGGGGCAATGAGCAGTTCTTC

V gene: TRBV6-6
J gene: TRBJ2-1
D gene: TRBD1
clone size: .
CDR3 protein: CASHHGTGYGNEQFF
CDR3 DNA: TGTGCCAGCCACCATGGGACAGGGTATGGGAATGAGCAGTTCTTC

V gene: TRBV30
J gene: TRBJ2-1
D gene: .
clone size: .
CDR3 protein: CAWSVGTANEQFF
CDR3 DNA: TGTGCCTGGAGTGTCGGTACGGCCAATGAGCAGTTCTTC

V gene: TRBV7-2
J gene: TRBJ1-5
D gene: .
clone size: once
CDR3 protein: CASSLIAQGDQPQHF
CDR3 DNA: TGTGCCAGCAGCTTAATCGCACAGGGAGATCAGCCCCAGCATTTT

V gene: TRBV2
J gene: TRBJ1-2
D gene: .
clone size: .
CDR3 protein: CASSEDFGYTF
CDR3 DNA: TGTGCCAGCAGTGAGGACTTTGGCTACACCTTC

V gene: TRBV16
J gene: TRBJ2-7
D gene: .
clone size: .
CDR3 protein: CASSPESYEQYF
CDR3 DNA: TGTGCCAGCAGCCCGGAATCCTACGAGCAGTACTTC

V gene: TRBV27
J gene: TRBJ2-3
D gene: .
clone size: .
CDR3 protein: CASSFASPDTQYF
CDR3 DNA: TGTGCCAGCAGTTTTGCTTCTCCAGATACGCAGTATTTT

V gene: TRBV4-1
J gene: TRBJ2-7
D gene: TRBD2
clone size: .
CDR3 protein: CASSLRSGGPYEQYF
CDR3 DNA: TGCGCCAGCAGCCTGAGGAGCGGGGGACCCTACGAGCAGTACTTC

V gene: TRBV7-9
J gene: TRBJ2-3
D gene: TRBD2
clone size: .
CDR3 protein: CASSLSAGGPRDTQYF
CDR3 DNA: TGTGCCAGCAGCTTATCCGCGGGGGGGCCGAGAGATACGCAGTATTTT

V gene: TRBV29-1
J gene: TRBJ2-1
D gene: .
clone size: few
CDR3 protein: CSVDDDEQFF
CDR3 DNA: TGCAGCGTTGATGACGATGAGCAGTTCTTC

V gene: TRBV19
J gene: TRBJ1-1
D gene: .
clone size: .
CDR3 protein: CASSIMPTVNTEAFF
CDR3 DNA: TGTGCCAGTAGTATTATGCCGACCGTCAACACTGAAGCTTTCTTT

V gene: TRBV30
J gene: TRBJ2-5
D gene: TRBD2
clone size: .
CDR3 protein: CAWSVLAGGLETQYF
CDR3 DNA: TGTGCCTGGAGTGTACTGGCGGGGGGTTTAGAGACCCAGTACTTC

V gene: TRBV14
J gene: TRBJ2-1
D gene: .
clone size: .
CDR3 protein: CASSQTYNEQFF
CDR3 DNA: TGTGCCAGCAGCCAAACCTACAATGAGCAGTTCTTC

V gene: TRBV28
J gene: TRBJ2-7
D gene: .
clone size: .
CDR3 protein: CASQRYEQYF
CDR3 DNA: TGTGCCAGCCAAAGGTACGAGCAGTACTTC

V gene: TRBV7-2
J gene: TRBJ2-7
D gene: .
clone size: .
CDR3 protein: CASSSGWREGYEQYF
CDR3 DNA: TGTGCCAGCAGCTCGGGGTGGAGGGAAGGTTACGAGCAGTACTTC

V gene: TRBV6-5
J gene: TRBJ1-2
D gene: .
clone size: .
CDR3 protein: CASSYGDGIFGYGYTF
CDR3 DNA: TGTGCCAGCAGTTACGGTGACGGGATATTCGGATATGGCTACACCTTC

V gene: TRBV4-1
J gene: TRBJ2-7
D gene: TRBD1
clone size: few
CDR3 protein: CASSQDARGITYEQYF
CDR3 DNA: TGCGCCAGCAGCCAAGATGCCAGGGGGATAACCTACGAGCAGTACTTC

V gene: TRBV7-8
J gene: TRBJ1-2
D gene: TRBD1
clone size: .
CDR3 protein: CASSLLAGGNYGYTF
CDR3 DNA: TGTGCCAGCAGCTTATTAGCAGGGGGAAACTATGGCTACACCTTC

V gene: TRBV4-2
J gene: TRBJ1-4
D gene: TRBD1
clone size: .
CDR3 protein: CASSLSTAGTGEEKLFF
CDR3 DNA: TGTGCCAGCAGCCTATCGACTGCCGGGACAGGGGAAGAAAAACTGTTTTTT

V gene: TRBV4-2
J gene: TRBJ2-1
D gene: .
clone size: .
CDR3 protein: CASSQGGELSYNEQFF
CDR3 DNA: TGTGCCAGCAGCCAAGGCGGGGAACTCTCCTACAATGAGCAGTTCTTC

V gene: TRBV7-9
J gene: TRBJ1-1
D gene: .
clone size: .
CDR3 protein: CASSLAGTEAFF
CDR3 DNA: TGTGCCAGCAGCCTCGCGGGGACTGAAGCTTTCTTT

V gene: TRBV5-6
J gene: TRBJ2-5
D gene: TRBD1
clone size: .
CDR3 protein: CASSSGAGGSETQYF
CDR3 DNA: TGTGCCAGCAGCTCCGGGGCAGGGGGTTCGGAGACCCAGTACTTC

V gene: TRBV6-1
J gene: TRBJ1-4
D gene: .
clone size: .
CDR3 protein: CASSEADGLNEKLFF
CDR3 DNA: TGTGCCAGCAGTGAAGCGGACGGATTAAATGAAAAACTGTTTTTT

V gene: TRBV13
J gene: TRBJ2-7
D gene: .
clone size: once
CDR3 protein: CASSAGLSSYEQYF
CDR3 DNA: TGTGCCAGCAGCGCGGGGTTGTCCTCCTACGAGCAGTACTTC

V gene: TRBV5-6
J gene: TRBJ2-6
D gene: .
clone size: .
CDR3 protein: CASLLRRANVLTF
CDR3 DNA: TGTGCCAGCCTTCTTAGGAGGGCCAACGTCCTGACTTTC

V gene: TRBV27
J gene: TRBJ2-3
D gene: TRBD1
clone size: .
CDR3 protein: CASTVPGQGDTQYF
CDR3 DNA: TGTGCCAGCACCGTCCCGGGACAGGGAGATACGCAGTATTTT

V gene: TRBV13
J gene: TRBJ1-1
D gene: TRBD1
clone size: .
CDR3 protein: CASSLGQGEAFF
CDR3 DNA: TGTGCCAGCAGCCTTGGACAGGGTGAAGCTTTCTTT

V gene: TRBV29-1
J gene: TRBJ1-3
D gene: TRBD1
clone size: .
CDR3 protein: CSAWTGNSGNTIYF
CDR3 DNA: TGCAGCGCATGGACAGGCAATTCTGGAAACACCATATATTTT

V gene: TRBV30
J gene: TRBJ2-7
D gene: TRBD2
clone size: .
CDR3 protein: CAWSPLAWSYEQYF
CDR3 DNA: TGTGCCTGGAGCCCACTAGCGTGGTCCTACGAGCAGTACTTC

V gene: TRBV6-6
J gene: TRBJ2-3
D gene: TRBD2
clone size: .
CDR3 protein: CASSLFVLAGDTQYF
CDR3 DNA: TGTGCCAGCAGCCTCTTCGTTTTAGCGGGGGATACGCAGTATTTT

V gene: TRBV9
J gene: TRBJ2-7
D gene: TRBD1
clone size: .
CDR3 protein: CASSVGDSSYEQYF
CDR3 DNA: TGTGCCAGCAGCGTAGGGGACAGCTCCTACGAGCAGTACTTC

V gene: TRBV4-2
J gene: TRBJ2-1
D gene: .
clone size: .
CDR3 protein: CASSLRSAGGNEQFF
CDR3 DNA: TGTGCCAGCAGCCTTCGTTCTGCCGGGGGAAATGAGCAGTTCTTC

V gene: TRBV27
J gene: TRBJ2-3
D gene: .
clone size: few
CDR3 protein: CASSFRGASTDTQYF
CDR3 DNA: TGTGCCAGCAGTTTCCGGGGGGCCAGCACAGATACGCAGTATTTT

V gene: TRBV29-1
J gene: TRBJ2-7
D gene: TRBD1
clone size: few
CDR3 protein: CSVLTGANEQYF
CDR3 DNA: TGCAGCGTTTTGACAGGGGCCAACGAGCAGTACTTC

V gene: TRBV7-8
J gene: TRBJ2-2
D gene: TRBD1
clone size: few
CDR3 protein: CASSWRDRANTGELFF
CDR3 DNA: TGTGCCAGCAGCTGGCGGGACAGGGCTAACACCGGGGAGCTGTTTTTT

V gene: TRBV7-9
J gene: TRBJ2-3
D gene: .
clone size: .
CDR3 protein: CASSFVDQGASTDTQYF
CDR3 DNA: TGTGCCAGCAGCTTTGTTGATCAGGGCGCTAGCACAGATACGCAGTATTTT

V gene: TRBV2
J gene: TRBJ1-1
D gene: .
clone size: .
CDR3 protein: CASSEERQTNTEAFF
CDR3 DNA: TGTGCCAGCAGTGAGGAACGGCAGACGAACACTGAAGCTTTCTTT

V gene: TRBV13
J gene: TRBJ1-4
D gene: .
clone size: .
CDR3 protein: CASSSRQDNEKLFF
CDR3 DNA: TGTGCCAGCAGCTCCAGACAGGATAATGAAAAACTGTTTTTT

V gene: TRBV29-1
J gene: TRBJ2-1
D gene: .
clone size: few
CDR3 protein: CSVEFPGPYNEQFF
CDR3 DNA: TGCAGCGTTGAATTTCCAGGCCCCTACAATGAGCAGTTCTTC

V gene: TRBV15
J gene: TRBJ1-4
D gene: .
clone size: .
CDR3 protein: CATSTGDGGINEKLFF
CDR3 DNA: TGTGCCACCAGCACCGGGGACGGGGGGATTAATGAAAAACTGTTTTTT

V gene: TRBV4-3
J gene: TRBJ1-2
D gene: .
clone size: .
CDR3 protein: CASSHAGVSYGYTF
CDR3 DNA: TGCGCCAGCAGCCACGCAGGGGTGAGCTATGGCTACACCTTC

V gene: TRBV30
J gene: TRBJ2-1
D gene: TRBD2
clone size: .
CDR3 protein: CAWKGFSGGSYNEQFF
CDR3 DNA: TGTGCCTGGAAGGGTTTTAGCGGGGGTTCCTACAATGAGCAGTTCTTC

V gene: TRBV6-5
J gene: TRBJ1-1
D gene: .
clone size: .
CDR3 protein: CASSYYTDNTEAFF
CDR3 DNA: TGTGCCAGCAGTTACTACACAGACAACACTGAAGCTTTCTTT

V gene: TRBV6-5
J gene: TRBJ1-1
D gene: TRBD1
clone size: few
CDR3 protein: CASSYGTVNTEAFF
CDR3 DNA: TGTGCCAGCAGTTACGGGACAGTGAACACTGAAGCTTTCTTT

V gene: TRBV29-1
J gene: TRBJ1-2
D gene: .
clone size: .
CDR3 protein: CSVAGSSHGYTF
CDR3 DNA: TGCAGCGTCGCCGGTAGTAGCCATGGCTACACCTTC

V gene: TRBV6-6
J gene: TRBJ2-7
D gene: .
clone size: .
CDR3 protein: CASSNPADYEQYF
CDR3 DNA: TGTGCCAGCAGTAACCCCGCGGACTACGAGCAGTACTTC

V gene: TRBV13
J gene: TRBJ2-7
D gene: TRBD1
clone size: .
CDR3 protein: CASSLGQGSAYEQYF
CDR3 DNA: TGTGCCAGCAGCTTGGGACAGGGGTCCGCCTACGAGCAGTACTTC

V gene: TRBV27
J gene: TRBJ2-3
D gene: TRBD1
clone size: .
CDR3 protein: CASNHVGTGIVDTQYF
CDR3 DNA: TGTGCCAGCAATCACGTGGGGACAGGGATCGTAGATACGCAGTATTTT

V gene: TRBV12-5
J gene: TRBJ1-5
D gene: .
clone size: .
CDR3 protein: CASGLDGQLGHYSNQPQHF
CDR3 DNA: TGTGCTAGTGGTTTGGACGGGCAGCTAGGACACTATAGCAATCAGCCCCAGCATTTT

V gene: TRBV19
J gene: TRBJ2-2
D gene: .
clone size: .
CDR3 protein: CASINQGYTGELFF
CDR3 DNA: TGTGCCAGTATTAATCAGGGGTATACCGGGGAGCTGTTTTTT

V gene: TRBV6-4
J gene: TRBJ2-3
D gene: TRBD2
clone size: .
CDR3 protein: CASSMTSGGADTQYF
CDR3 DNA: TGTGCCAGCAGCATGACTAGCGGGGGGGCAGATACGCAGTATTTT

V gene: TRBV5-6
J gene: TRBJ2-7
D gene: TRBD1
clone size: .
CDR3 protein: CASSFGTAHLEEQYF
CDR3 DNA: TGTGCCAGCAGCTTTGGGACAGCCCATCTTGAGGAGCAGTACTTC

V gene: TRBV9
J gene: TRBJ2-3
D gene: .
clone size: few
CDR3 protein: CASSVGTDTQYF
CDR3 DNA: TGTGCCAGCAGCGTAGGGACAGATACGCAGTATTTT

V gene: TRBV5-1
J gene: TRBJ2-7
D gene: .
clone size: .
CDR3 protein: CASSLSYTYEQYF
CDR3 DNA: TGCGCCAGCAGCTTGAGTTATACCTACGAGCAGTACTTC

V gene: TRBV14
J gene: TRBJ2-7
D gene: TRBD1
clone size: once
CDR3 protein: CASSQSGQGYEQYF
CDR3 DNA: TGTGCCAGCAGCCAATCCGGACAGGGGTACGAGCAGTACTTC

V gene: TRBV4-3
J gene: TRBJ2-4
D gene: .
clone size: .
CDR3 protein: CASSQDGRGLAKNIQYF
CDR3 DNA: TGCGCCAGCAGCCAAGATGGTCGCGGACTAGCCAAAAACATTCAGTACTTC

V gene: TRBV5-6
J gene: TRBJ2-4
D gene: TRBD1
clone size: .
CDR3 protein: CASSVGQGWNIQYF
CDR3 DNA: TGTGCCAGCAGCGTCGGACAGGGTTGGAACATTCAGTACTTC

V gene: TRBV6-4
J gene: TRBJ2-3
D gene: .
clone size: .
CDR3 protein: CASRRRETDTQYF
CDR3 DNA: TGTGCCAGCCGGAGGAGGGAAACAGATACGCAGTATTTT

V gene: TRBV15
J gene: TRBJ2-7
D gene: TRBD1
clone size: .
CDR3 protein: CATSPPGQESSEQYF
CDR3 DNA: TGTGCCACCAGCCCCCCTGGACAGGAGTCTTCCGAGCAGTACTTC